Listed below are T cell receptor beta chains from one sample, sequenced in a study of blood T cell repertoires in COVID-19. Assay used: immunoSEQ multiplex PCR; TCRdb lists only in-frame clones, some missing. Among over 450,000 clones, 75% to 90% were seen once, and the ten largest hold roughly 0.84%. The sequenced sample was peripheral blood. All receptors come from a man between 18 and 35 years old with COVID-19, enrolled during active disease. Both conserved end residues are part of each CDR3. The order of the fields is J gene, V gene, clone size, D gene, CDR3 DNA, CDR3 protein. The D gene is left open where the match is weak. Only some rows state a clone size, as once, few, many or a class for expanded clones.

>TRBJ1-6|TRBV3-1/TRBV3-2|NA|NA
TGTGCCAGCAGCAACGAGGGGGGGCTGTGGGATTCACCCCTCCACTTT
CASSNEGGLWDSPLHF
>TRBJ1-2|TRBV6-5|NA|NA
TGTGCCAGCAGTTATTCAACAGGGCTTATTAACTATGGCTACACCTTC
CASSYSTGLINYGYTF
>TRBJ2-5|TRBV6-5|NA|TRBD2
TGTGCCAGCAGCCGCGGGGGGCCAGAGACCCAGTACTTC
CASSRGGPETQYF
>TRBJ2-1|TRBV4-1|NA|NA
TGCGCCAGCAGCCAAGATAACAGCGGTGATGAGCAGTTCTTC
CASSQDNSGDEQFF
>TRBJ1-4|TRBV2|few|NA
TGTGCCAGCAGTCTCGGGGAGGGACGTAATGAAAAACTGTTTTTT
CASSLGEGRNEKLFF
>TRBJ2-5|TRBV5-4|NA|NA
TGTGCCAGCAGCTTGGGAGCTCGGGAGACCCAGTACTTC
CASSLGARETQYF
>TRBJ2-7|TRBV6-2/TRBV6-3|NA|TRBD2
TGTGCCAGCAGTTACGCGTCTAGCGGGAGCCTCGAGCAGTACTTC
CASSYASSGSLEQYF
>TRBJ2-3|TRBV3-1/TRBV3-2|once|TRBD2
TGTGCCAGCAGCGTCCGTGGGGACTATGCTACAGATACGCAGTATTTT
CASSVRGDYATDTQYF
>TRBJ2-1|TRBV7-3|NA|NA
TGTGCCAGCATCAATACGGGATCCCACAATGAGCAGTTCTTC
CASINTGSHNEQFF
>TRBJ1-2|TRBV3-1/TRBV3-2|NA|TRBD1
TGTGCCAGCAGCCCTGGAACAGGGGGCTATGGCTACACCTTC
CASSPGTGGYGYTF
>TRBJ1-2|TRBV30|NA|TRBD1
TGTGCCTGGAGTGGACAGGGTAACTATGGCTACACCTTC
CAWSGQGNYGYTF
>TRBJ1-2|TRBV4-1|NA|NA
TGCGCCAGCAGCCCGGAGCACAGGTCAGCTAACTATGGCTACACCTTC
CASSPEHRSANYGYTF
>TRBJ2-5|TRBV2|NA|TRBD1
TGTGCCAGTACAGGGGATGAAGAGACCCAGTACTTC
CASTGDEETQYF
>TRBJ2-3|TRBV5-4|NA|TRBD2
TGTGCCAGCAGCCTGAAACGGACTAGCGGCACAGATACGCAGTATTTT
CASSLKRTSGTDTQYF
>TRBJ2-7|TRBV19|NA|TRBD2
TGTGCCAGTAGTCCCGGGGGGGCGAGCGAGCAGTACTTC
CASSPGGASEQYF
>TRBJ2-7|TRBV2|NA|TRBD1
TGTGCCAGCACTTCATTGGACAGGGCCAACGAGCAGTACTTC
CASTSLDRANEQYF
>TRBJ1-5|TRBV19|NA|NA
TGTGCCAGTAGTAGACCGACAGGTTTTCAGCCCCAGCATTTT
CASSRPTGFQPQHF
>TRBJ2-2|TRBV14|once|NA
TGTGCCAGCAGCCAAGATCTAGGGAGCCTTCCCACCGGGGAGCTGTTTTTT
CASSQDLGSLPTGELFF
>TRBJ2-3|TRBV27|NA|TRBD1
TGTGCCAGCAGTTTATCGCACAGGGGAACAGATACGCAGTATTTT
CASSLSHRGTDTQYF
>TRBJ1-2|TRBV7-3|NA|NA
TGTGCCAGCAGCCCGAGGAGCGGGGCTAACTATGGCTACACCTTC
CASSPRSGANYGYTF